This TCR beta chain was obtained from a study of blood T cell repertoires in COVID-19. This clone was detected once. The CDR3 is 15 residues long. Germline loops: CDR1 LGHNA, CDR2 YSLEER. V gave up 0 bases and J gave up 5 bases, with 12 bases separating them. TCRdb keeps only in-frame clones here, not all; method: immunoSEQ multiplex PCR. Of about 64,000 clones in the sample, about nine tenths were seen once. The clonotype comes from a woman aged 55-70 years with COVID-19, enrolled during active disease. This chain joins TRBV4-3 and TRBJ2-3; D not resolved. Sample: peripheral blood. CDR3 coding DNA: TGCGCCAGCAGCCAAGATGGGCCGGCCCAAGATACGCAGTATTTT. Protein product: CASSQDGPAQDTQYF.